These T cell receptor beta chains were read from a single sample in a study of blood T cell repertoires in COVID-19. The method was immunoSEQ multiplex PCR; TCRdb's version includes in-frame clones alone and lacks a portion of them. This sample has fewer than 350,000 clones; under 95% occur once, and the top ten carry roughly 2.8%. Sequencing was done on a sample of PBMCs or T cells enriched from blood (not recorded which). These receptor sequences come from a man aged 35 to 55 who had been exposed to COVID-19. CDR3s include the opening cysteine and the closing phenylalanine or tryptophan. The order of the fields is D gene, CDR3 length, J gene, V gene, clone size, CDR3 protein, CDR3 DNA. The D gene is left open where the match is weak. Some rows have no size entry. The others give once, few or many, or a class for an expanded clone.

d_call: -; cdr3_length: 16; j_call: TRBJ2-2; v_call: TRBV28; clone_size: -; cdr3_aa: CASSLVDIANTGELFF; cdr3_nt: TGTGCCAGCAGTTTGGTAGACATCGCGAACACCGGGGAGCTGTTTTTT
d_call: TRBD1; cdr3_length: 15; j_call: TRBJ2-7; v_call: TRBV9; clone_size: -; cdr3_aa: CASSVAGTGLGEQYF; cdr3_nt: TGTGCCAGCAGCGTAGCCGGGACAGGGTTGGGCGAGCAGTACTTC
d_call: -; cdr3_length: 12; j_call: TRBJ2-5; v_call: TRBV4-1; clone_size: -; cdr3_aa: CASSQDRETQYF; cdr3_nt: TGCGCCAGCAGCCAAGACCGGGAGACCCAGTACTTC
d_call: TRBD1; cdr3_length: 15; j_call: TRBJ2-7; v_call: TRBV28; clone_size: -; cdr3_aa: CASSSQRQGSYEQYF; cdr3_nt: TGTGCCAGCAGTTCCCAGAGACAGGGCTCCTACGAGCAGTACTTC
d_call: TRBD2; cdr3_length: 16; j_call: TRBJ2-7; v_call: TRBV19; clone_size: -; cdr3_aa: CASSSLAGSSHDEQYF; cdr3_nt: TGTGCCAGTAGTTCACTAGCGGGCTCGTCCCACGACGAGCAGTACTTC
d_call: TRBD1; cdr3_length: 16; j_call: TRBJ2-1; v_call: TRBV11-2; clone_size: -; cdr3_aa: CASSSPGTGKGNEQFF; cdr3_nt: TGTGCCAGCAGCTCACCGGGGACAGGTAAGGGGAATGAGCAGTTCTTC
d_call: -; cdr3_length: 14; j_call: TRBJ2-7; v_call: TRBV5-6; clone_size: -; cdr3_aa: CASSDQFNSYEQYF; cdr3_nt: TGTGCCAGCAGCGATCAGTTTAACTCCTACGAGCAGTACTTC
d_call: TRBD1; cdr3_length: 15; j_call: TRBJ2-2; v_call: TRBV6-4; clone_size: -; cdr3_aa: CASSEGQPFTGELFF; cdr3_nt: TGTGCCAGCAGTGAGGGACAGCCATTCACCGGGGAGCTGTTTTTT
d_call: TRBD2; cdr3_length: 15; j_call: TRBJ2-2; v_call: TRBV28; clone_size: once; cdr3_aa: CASSPTSWNTGELFF; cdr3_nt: TGTGCCAGCAGTCCGACTAGCTGGAACACCGGGGAGCTGTTTTTT
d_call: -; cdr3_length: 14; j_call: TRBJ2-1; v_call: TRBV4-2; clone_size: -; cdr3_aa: CASSQGGGGNEQFF; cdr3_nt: TGTGCCAGCAGCCAGGGAGGAGGCGGCAATGAGCAGTTCTTC
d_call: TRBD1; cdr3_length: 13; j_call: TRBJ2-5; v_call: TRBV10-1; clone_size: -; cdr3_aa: CASTEDRAGPQYF; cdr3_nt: TGCGCCAGCACCGAAGACAGGGCAGGCCCCCAGTACTTC
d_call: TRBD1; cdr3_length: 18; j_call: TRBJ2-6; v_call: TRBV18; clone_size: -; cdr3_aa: CASSPPFYRGNGANVLTF; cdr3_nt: TGTGCCAGCTCACCACCGTTTTACAGGGGAAATGGGGCCAACGTCCTGACTTTC
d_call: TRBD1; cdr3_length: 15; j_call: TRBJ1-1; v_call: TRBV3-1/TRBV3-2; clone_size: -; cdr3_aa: CASISTGAANTEAFF; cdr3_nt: TGTGCCAGCATCTCAACAGGGGCCGCGAACACTGAAGCTTTCTTT
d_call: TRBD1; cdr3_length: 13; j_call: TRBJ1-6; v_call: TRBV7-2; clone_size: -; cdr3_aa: CASSSDRESPLHF; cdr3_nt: TGTGCCAGCAGCTCCGACAGGGAATCACCCCTCCACTTT
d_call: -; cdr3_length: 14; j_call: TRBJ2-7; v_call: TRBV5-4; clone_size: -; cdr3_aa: CASSLDFFAYEQYF; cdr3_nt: TGTGCCAGCAGCTTGGACTTTTTCGCCTACGAGCAGTACTTC
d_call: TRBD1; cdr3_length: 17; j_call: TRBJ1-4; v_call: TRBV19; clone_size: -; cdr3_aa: CASSPDREGRGKEKLFF; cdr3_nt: TGTGCCAGTAGCCCCGACAGGGAAGGGAGAGGAAAAGAAAAACTGTTTTTT
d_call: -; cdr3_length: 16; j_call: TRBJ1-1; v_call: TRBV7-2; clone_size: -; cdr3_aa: CASSLGGGDGNTEAFF; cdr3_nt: TGTGCCAGCAGCCTAGGTGGGGGGGATGGCAACACTGAAGCTTTCTTT
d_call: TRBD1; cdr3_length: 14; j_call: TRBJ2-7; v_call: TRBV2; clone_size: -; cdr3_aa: CASKYVRGIYEQYF; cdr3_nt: TGTGCCAGCAAGTACGTCAGGGGGATCTACGAGCAGTACTTC
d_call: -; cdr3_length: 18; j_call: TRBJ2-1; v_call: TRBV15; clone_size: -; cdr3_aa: CATSRYRHDGEAYNEQFF; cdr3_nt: TGTGCCACCAGCAGATACCGACACGACGGGGAGGCCTACAATGAGCAGTTCTTC
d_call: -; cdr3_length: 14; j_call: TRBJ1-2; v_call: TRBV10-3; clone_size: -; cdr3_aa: CAISDPTGDYGYTF; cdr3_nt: TGTGCCATCAGTGACCCCACCGGGGACTATGGCTACACCTTC
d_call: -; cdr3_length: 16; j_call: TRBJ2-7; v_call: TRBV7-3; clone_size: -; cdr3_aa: CASSLTSASRTYEQYF; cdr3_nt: TGTGCCAGCAGCTTAACGTCTGCTAGCAGAACCTACGAGCAGTACTTC
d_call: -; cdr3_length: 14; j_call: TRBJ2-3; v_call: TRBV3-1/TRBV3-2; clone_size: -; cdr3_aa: CASSQKGRTDTQYF; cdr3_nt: TGTGCCAGCAGCCAAAAGGGGCGGACAGATACGCAGTATTTT
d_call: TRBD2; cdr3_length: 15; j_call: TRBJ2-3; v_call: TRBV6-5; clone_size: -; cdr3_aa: CASSPSSGPTDTQYF; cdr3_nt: TGTGCCAGCAGTCCCTCTAGCGGACCCACAGATACGCAGTATTTT
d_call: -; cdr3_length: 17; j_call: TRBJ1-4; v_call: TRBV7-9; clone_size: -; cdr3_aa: CASSLAPGIWRSEKLFF; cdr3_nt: TGTGCCAGCAGCTTAGCTCCGGGGATTTGGAGGAGTGAAAAACTGTTTTTT
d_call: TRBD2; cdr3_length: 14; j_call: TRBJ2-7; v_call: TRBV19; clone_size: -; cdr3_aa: CASSQLAGDHEQYF; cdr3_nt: TGTGCCAGTAGCCAACTAGCGGGAGACCACGAGCAGTACTTC
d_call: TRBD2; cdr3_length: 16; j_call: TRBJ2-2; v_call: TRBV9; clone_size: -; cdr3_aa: CASSGTSGLNTGELFF; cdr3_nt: TGTGCCAGCAGCGGGACTAGCGGACTGAACACCGGGGAGCTGTTTTTT
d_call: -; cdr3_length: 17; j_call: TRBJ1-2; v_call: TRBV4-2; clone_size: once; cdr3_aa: CASSQALSDPPNYGYTF; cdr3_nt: TGTGCCAGCAGCCAAGCTCTCAGCGATCCGCCTAACTATGGCTACACCTTC
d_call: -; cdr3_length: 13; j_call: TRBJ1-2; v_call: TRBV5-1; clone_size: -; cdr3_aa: CASSLLGGEGYTF; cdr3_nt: TGCGCCAGCAGCTTATTAGGTGGAGAGGGCTACACCTTC
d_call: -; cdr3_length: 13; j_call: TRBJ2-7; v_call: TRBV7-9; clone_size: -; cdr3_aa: CASSPTPSYEQYF; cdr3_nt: TGTGCCAGCAGCCCTACCCCTTCTTACGAGCAGTACTTC
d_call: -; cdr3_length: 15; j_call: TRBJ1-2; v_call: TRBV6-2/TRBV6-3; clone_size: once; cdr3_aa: CASSVLNRDNYGYTF; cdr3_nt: TGTGCCAGCAGTGTCTTAAACAGAGATAACTATGGCTACACCTTC
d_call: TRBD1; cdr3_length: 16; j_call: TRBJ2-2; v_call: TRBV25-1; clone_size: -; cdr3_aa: CASRTPGQGQTGELFF; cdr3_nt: TGTGCCAGCAGGACGCCGGGACAGGGACAAACCGGGGAGCTGTTTTTT
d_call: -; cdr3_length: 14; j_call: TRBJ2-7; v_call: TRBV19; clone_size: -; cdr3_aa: CASSISDGSYEQYF; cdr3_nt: TGTGCCAGTAGTATAAGTGACGGGAGCTACGAGCAGTACTTC
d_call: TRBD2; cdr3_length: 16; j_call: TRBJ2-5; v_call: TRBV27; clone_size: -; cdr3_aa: CASSSTSVPAKETQYF; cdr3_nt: TGTGCCAGCAGTTCTACTAGCGTACCAGCTAAAGAGACCCAGTACTTC
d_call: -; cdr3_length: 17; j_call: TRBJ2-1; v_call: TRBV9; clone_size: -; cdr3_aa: CASSTFGVEATYNEQFF; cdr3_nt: TGTGCCAGCAGCACCTTCGGGGTAGAGGCAACCTACAATGAGCAGTTCTTC
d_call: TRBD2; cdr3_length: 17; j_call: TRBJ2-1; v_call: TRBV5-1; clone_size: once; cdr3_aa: CACLPGLAGVGDNEQFF; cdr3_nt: TGCGCCTGCCTACCGGGACTAGCGGGAGTGGGGGACAATGAGCAGTTCTTC
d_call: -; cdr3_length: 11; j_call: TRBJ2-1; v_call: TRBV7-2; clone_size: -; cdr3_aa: CASSLVYEQFF; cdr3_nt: TGTGCCAGCAGCTTAGTATATGAGCAGTTCTTC
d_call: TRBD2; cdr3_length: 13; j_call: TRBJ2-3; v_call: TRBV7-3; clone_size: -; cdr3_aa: CASSLREIDTQYF; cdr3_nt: TGTGCCAGCAGCTTGCGGGAGATAGATACGCAGTATTTT
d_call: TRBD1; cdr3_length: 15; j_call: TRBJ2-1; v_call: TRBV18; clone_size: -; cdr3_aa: CASSSPGQGVEEQFF; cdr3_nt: TGTGCCAGCTCATCTCCGGGACAGGGGGTAGAAGAGCAGTTCTTC
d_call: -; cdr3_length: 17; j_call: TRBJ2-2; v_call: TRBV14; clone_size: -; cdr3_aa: CASSQDVGGSSTGELFF; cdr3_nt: TGTGCCAGCAGCCAAGACGTAGGAGGGTCGAGCACCGGGGAGCTGTTTTTT
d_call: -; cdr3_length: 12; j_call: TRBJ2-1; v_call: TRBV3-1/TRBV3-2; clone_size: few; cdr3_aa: CASSQANNEQFF; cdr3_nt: TGTGCCAGCAGCCAGGCCAACAATGAGCAGTTCTTC
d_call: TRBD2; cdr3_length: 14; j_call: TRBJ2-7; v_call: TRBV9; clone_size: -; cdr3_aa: CASSVGAGVYEQYF; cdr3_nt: TGTGCCAGCAGCGTAGGGGCGGGAGTCTACGAGCAGTACTTC
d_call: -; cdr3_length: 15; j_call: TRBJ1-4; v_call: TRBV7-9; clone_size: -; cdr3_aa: CASSPGGAANEKLFF; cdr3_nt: TGTGCCAGCAGCCCGGGGGGGGCAGCTAATGAAAAACTGTTTTTT
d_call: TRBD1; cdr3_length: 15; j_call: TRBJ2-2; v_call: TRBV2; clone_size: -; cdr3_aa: CASSGRTGNTGELFF; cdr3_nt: TGTGCCAGCAGTGGGAGGACAGGGAACACCGGGGAGCTGTTTTTT
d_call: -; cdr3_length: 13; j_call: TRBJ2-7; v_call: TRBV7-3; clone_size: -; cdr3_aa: CASSLTTRHEQYF; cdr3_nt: TGTGCCAGCAGCTTAACAACTAGACACGAGCAGTACTTC
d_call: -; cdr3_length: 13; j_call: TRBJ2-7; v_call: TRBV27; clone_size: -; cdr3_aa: CASSLGGLREQYF; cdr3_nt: TGTGCCAGCAGTTTAGGAGGGCTTCGGGAGCAGTACTTC
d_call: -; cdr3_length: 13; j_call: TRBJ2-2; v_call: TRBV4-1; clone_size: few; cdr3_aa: CASSQGPSSRLFF; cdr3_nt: TGCGCCAGCAGCCAAGGGCCCTCGTCTAGGCTGTTTTTT
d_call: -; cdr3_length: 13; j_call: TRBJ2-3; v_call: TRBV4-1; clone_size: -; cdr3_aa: CASSRQSTDTQYF; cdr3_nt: TGCGCCAGCAGCCGACAAAGCACAGATACGCAGTATTTT
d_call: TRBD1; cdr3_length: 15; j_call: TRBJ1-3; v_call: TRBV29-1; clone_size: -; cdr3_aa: CSVRTGASSGNTIYF; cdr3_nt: TGCAGCGTCCGGACAGGGGCCAGCTCTGGAAACACCATATATTTT
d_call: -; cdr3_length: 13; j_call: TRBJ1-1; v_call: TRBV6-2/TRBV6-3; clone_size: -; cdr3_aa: CASSWGQNTEAFF; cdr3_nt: TGTGCCAGCAGTTGGGGGCAAAACACTGAAGCTTTCTTT
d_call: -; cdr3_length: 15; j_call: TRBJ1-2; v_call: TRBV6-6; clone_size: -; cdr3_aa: CASSTRQGGSYGYTF; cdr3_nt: TGTGCCAGCAGTACCCGCCAGGGAGGAAGCTATGGCTACACCTTC
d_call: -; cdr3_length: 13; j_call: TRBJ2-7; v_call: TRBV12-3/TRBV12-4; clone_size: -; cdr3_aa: CASTSGRPYEQYF; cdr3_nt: TGTGCCAGCACCTCTGGGCGCCCCTACGAGCAGTACTTC